This T cell receptor beta chain was retrieved from a study of beta chain features in type 1 diabetes. Sequencing targeted expressed TCRB transcripts, as all isolated RNA had been reverse transcribed. Assay used: immunoSEQ multiplex PCR; TCRdb lists only in-frame clones, some missing. The data contain hundreds of thousands of clones, 9.5% to 12% of them singletons. As regards this clone: Its antigen remains unknown.

Overall study results and limits: Sequencing the cDNA could make cells with high TCR expression show up more than they should. PCR might favor shorter templates, equally in patients and controls.

The germline V and J ends were trimmed by 1 base and 4 bases, with 13 bases remaining between them. CDR1 and CDR2 from the germline V gene are SGHAT and FQNNGV. The CDR3 is made up of 16 amino acids. This sequence was found in a woman younger than 35 in good health. The sample taken for sequencing was naive CD4+ T cells from blood. The V gene is TRBV11-2, the J gene TRBJ2-2; tentatively, D is TRBD1 (5 bases). Here the CDR3 reads CASSLVFQGGTGELFF. CDR3 sequence (DNA): TGTGCCAGCAGCTTAGTCTTCCAGGGCGGCACCGGGGAGCTGTTTTTT.